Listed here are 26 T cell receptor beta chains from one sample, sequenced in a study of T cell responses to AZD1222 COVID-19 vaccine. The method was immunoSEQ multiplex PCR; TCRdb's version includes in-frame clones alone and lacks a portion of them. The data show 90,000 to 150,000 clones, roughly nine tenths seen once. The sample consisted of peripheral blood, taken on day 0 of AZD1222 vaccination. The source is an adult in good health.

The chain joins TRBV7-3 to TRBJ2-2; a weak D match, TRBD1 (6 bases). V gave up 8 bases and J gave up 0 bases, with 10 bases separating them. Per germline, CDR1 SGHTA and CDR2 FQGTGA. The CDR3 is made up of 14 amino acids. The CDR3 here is CASRGQSNTGELFF. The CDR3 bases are TGTGCCAGCCGAGGACAGTCGAACACCGGGGAGCTGTTTTTT.

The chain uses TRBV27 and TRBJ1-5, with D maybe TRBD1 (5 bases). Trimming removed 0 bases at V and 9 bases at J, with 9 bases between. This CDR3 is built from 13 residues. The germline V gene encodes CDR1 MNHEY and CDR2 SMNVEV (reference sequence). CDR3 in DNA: TGTGCCAGCAGTTTATCGTTCCAGGGGCCCCAGCATTTT. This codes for CASSLSFQGPQHF.

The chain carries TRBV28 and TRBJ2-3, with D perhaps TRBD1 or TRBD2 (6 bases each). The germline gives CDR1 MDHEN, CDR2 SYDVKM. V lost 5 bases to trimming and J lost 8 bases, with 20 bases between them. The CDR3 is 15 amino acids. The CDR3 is CASSLTGGSKSTQYF. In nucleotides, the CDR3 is TGTGCCAGCAGTCTCACCGGGGGCTCCAAGAGTACGCAGTATTTT.

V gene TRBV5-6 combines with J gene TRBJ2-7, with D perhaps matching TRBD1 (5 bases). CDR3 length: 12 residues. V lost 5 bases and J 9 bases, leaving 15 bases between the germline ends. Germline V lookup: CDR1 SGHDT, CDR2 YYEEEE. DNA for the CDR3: TGTGCCAGCAGTTCTTGGGGCGAACGGCAGTACTTC. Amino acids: CASSSWGERQYF.

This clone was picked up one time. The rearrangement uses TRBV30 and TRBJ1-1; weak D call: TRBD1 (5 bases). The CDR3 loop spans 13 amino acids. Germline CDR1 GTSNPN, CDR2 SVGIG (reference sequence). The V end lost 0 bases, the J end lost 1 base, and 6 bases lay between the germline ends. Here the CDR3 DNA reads TGTGCCTGGAGTGTACAGGAGAACACTGAAGCTTTCTTT. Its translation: CAWSVQENTEAFF. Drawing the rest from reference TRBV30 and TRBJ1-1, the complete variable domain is SQTIHQWPATLVQPVGSPLSLECTVEGTSNPNLYWYRQAAGRGLQLLFYSVGIGQISSEVPQNLSASRPQDRQFILSSKKLLLSDSGFYLCAWSVQENTEAFFGQGTRLTVV.

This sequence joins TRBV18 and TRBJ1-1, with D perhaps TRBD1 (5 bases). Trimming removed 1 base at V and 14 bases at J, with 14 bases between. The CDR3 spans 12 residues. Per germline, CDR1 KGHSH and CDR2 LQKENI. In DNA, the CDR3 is TGTGCCAGCTCACCACGCGGCAGGGAGACCTTCTTT. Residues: CASSPRGRETFF.

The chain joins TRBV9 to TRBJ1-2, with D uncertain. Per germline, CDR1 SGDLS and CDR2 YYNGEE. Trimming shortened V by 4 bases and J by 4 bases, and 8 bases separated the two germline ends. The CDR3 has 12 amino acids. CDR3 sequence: CASSNRAYGYTF. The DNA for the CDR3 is TGTGCCAGCAGCAACCGCGCCTATGGCTACACCTTC.

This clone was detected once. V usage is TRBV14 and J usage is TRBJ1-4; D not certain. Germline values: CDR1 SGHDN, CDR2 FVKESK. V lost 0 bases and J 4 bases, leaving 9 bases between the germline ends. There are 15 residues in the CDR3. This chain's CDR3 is CASSQDKTVNEKLFF. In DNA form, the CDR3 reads TGTGCCAGCAGCCAAGATAAGACGGTTAATGAAAAACTGTTTTTT.

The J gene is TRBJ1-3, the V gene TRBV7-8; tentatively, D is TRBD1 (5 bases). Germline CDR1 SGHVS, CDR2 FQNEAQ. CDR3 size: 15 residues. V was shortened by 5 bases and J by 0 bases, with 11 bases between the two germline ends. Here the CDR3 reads CASSRGQNSGNTIYF. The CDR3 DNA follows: TGTGCCAGCAGCCGCGGACAAAACTCTGGAAACACCATATATTTT.

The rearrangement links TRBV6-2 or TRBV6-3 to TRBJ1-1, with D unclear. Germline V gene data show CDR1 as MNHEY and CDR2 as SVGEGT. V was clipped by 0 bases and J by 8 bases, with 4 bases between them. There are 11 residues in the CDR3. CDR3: CASSYSDEAFF. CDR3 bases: TGTGCCAGCAGTTACTCGGACGAAGCTTTCTTT.

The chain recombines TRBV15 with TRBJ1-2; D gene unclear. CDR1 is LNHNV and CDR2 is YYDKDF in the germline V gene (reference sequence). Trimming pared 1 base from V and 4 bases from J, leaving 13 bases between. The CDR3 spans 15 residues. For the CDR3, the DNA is TGTGCCACCAGCAGAGGCAGTAACAGCTTCTATGGCTACACCTTC. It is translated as CATSRGSNSFYGYTF.

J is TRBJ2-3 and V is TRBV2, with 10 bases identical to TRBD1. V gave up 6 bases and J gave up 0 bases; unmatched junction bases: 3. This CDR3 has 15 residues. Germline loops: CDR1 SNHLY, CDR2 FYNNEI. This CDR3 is CASRGQGISTDTQYF. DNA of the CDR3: TGTGCCAGCAGGGGACAGGGGATTAGCACAGATACGCAGTATTTT.

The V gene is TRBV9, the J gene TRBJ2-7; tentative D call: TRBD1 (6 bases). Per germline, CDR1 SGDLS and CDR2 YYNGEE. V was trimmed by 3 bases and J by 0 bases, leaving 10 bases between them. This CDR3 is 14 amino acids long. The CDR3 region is CASSETGFSYEQYF. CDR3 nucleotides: TGTGCCAGCAGCGAGACAGGTTTCTCCTACGAGCAGTACTTC.

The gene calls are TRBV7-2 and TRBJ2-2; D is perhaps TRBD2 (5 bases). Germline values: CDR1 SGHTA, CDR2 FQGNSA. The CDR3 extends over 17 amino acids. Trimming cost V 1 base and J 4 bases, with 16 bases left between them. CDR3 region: CASSLGALLGITGELFF. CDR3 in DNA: TGTGCCAGCAGCTTAGGGGCCCTACTAGGGATCACCGGGGAGCTGTTTTTT.

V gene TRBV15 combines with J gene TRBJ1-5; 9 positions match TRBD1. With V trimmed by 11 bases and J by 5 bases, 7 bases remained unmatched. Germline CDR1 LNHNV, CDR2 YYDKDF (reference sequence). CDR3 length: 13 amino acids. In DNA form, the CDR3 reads TGTGCCTCTCAGGACAGGGGAGATCAGCCCCAGCATTTT. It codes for CASQDRGDQPQHF.

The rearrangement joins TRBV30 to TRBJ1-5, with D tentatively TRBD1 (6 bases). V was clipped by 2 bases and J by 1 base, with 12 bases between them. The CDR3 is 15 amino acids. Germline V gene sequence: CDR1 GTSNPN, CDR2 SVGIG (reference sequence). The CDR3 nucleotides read TGTGCCTGGAGTTGGAAAGGGGGAAGCAATCAGCCCCAGCATTTT. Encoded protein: CAWSWKGGSNQPQHF.

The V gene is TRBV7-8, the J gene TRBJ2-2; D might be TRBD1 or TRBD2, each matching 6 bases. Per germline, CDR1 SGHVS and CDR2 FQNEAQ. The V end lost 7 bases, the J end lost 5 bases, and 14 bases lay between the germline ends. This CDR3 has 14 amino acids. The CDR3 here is CASIGGLVTGELFF. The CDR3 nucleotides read TGTGCCAGCATTGGGGGGCTAGTTACCGGGGAGCTGTTTTTT.

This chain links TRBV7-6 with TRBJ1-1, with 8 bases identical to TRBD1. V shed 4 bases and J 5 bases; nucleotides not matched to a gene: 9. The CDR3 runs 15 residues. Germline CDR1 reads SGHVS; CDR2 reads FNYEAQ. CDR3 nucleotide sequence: TGTGCCAGCAGCTCGGATGAGACAGGGGAAACTGAAGCTTTCTTT. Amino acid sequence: CASSSDETGETEAFF.

DNA for the CDR3: TGTGCCAGCTCATCCCGGGACAGGGTCCTCAATGAAAAACTGTTTTTT. Protein product: CASSSRDRVLNEKLFF. The chain recombines TRBV18 with TRBJ1-4; 9 bases are a match to TRBD1. The CDR3 is made up of 16 amino acids. Germline values: CDR1 KGHSH, CDR2 LQKENI. Germline trimming cut 5 bases from V and 5 bases from J; bases unmatched to any gene: 9.

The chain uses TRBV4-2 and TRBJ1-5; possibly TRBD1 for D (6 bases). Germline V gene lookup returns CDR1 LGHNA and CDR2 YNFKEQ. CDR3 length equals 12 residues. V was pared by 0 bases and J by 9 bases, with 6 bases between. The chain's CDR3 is CASSQEDRPQHF. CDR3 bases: TGTGCCAGCAGCCAAGAGGACAGGCCCCAGCATTTT.

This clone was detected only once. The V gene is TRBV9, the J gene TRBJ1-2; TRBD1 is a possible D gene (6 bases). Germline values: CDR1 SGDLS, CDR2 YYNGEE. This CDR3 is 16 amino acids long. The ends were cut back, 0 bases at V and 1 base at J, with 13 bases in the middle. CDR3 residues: CASSVGGHPGNYGYTF. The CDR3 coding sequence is TGTGCCAGCAGCGTAGGGGGACACCCCGGTAACTATGGCTACACCTTC.

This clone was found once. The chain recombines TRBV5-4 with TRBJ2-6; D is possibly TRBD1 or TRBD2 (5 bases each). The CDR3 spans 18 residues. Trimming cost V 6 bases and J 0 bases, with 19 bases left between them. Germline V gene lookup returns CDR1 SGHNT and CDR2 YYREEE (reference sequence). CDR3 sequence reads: CASTESRGPISGANVLTF. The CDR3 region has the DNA TGTGCCAGCACCGAGAGCCGGGGACCCATCTCTGGGGCCAACGTCCTGACTTTC.

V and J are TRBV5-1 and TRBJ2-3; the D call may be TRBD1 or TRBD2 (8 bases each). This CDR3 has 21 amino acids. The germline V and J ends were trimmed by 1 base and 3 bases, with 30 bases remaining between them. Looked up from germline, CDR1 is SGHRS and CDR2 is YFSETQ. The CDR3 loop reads CASSLYGQGASKRETTDTQYF. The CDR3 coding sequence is TGCGCCAGCAGCTTGTATGGGCAGGGGGCATCCAAGCGGGAGACAACAGATACGCAGTATTTT.

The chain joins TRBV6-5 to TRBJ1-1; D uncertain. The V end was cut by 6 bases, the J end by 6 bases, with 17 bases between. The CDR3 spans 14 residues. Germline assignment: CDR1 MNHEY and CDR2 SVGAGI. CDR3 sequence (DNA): TGTGCCAGCAGCCCGAGTGAGGCTGGAGCTGAAGCTTTCTTT. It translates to CASSPSEAGAEAFF.

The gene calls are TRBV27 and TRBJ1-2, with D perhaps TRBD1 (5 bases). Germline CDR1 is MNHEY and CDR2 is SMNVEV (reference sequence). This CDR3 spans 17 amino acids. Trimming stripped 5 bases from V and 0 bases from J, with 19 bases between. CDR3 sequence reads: CASSPLLPTAANYGYTF. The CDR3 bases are TGTGCCAGCAGTCCCCTCCTCCCGACAGCAGCTAACTATGGCTACACCTTC.

CDR3 sequence (DNA): TGTGCCAGCAGTTATACCGACAGGGTTTATGAAGCTTTCTTT. Its protein product is CASSYTDRVYEAFF. The J gene is TRBJ1-1, the V gene TRBV6-6, with 7 nucleotides matching TRBD1. Losses at the gene ends were 3 bases for V and 7 bases for J; bases not matched to a gene: 8. This CDR3 has 14 amino acids. Germline CDR1 MNHNY, CDR2 SVGAGI (reference sequence).